This is a list of T cell receptor beta chains from one sample in a study of blood T cells in healthy people across ages. One entry per CDR3 protein, called by TCRdb with MiXCR from the 5' RACE reads. The sample lists 1.5 million to 2 million distinct CDR3 sequences; approximately 30% were seen once. The material sequenced was blood. The receptors come from a woman between 25 and 40 years old in good health. Both conserved end residues are part of each CDR3. Each record gives: J gene, V gene, D gene, CDR3 length, clone size, CDR3 protein, CDR3 DNA. D genes are given only for firm matches. Expanded clones are given a class, and other clones once, few, many or no size at all.

J gene: TRBJ1-5
V gene: TRBV12-5
D gene: .
CDR3 length: 13
clone size: .
CDR3 protein: CASGLGGVQPQHF
CDR3 DNA: TGTGCTAGTGGCCTCGGGGGGGTCCAGCCCCAGCATTTT

J gene: TRBJ2-2
V gene: TRBV20-1
D gene: .
CDR3 length: 13
clone size: .
CDR3 protein: CSARPETTGELFF
CDR3 DNA: TGCAGTGCTAGACCAGAGACCACCGGGGAGCTGTTTTTT

J gene: TRBJ2-7
V gene: TRBV5-1
D gene: .
CDR3 length: 15
clone size: .
CDR3 protein: CASSLGGRPTYEQYF
CDR3 DNA: TGCGCCAGCAGCTTGGGGGGCCGGCCAACCTACGAGCAGTACTTC

J gene: TRBJ2-5
V gene: TRBV12-3/TRBV12-4
D gene: .
CDR3 length: 16
clone size: many
CDR3 protein: CASSSSYGDAGETQYF
CDR3 DNA: TGTGCCAGCAGTTCATCCTACGGGGACGCTGGAGAGACCCAGTACTTC

J gene: TRBJ2-3
V gene: TRBV20-1
D gene: TRBD2
CDR3 length: 14
clone size: few
CDR3 protein: CSAASSGGTDTQYF
CDR3 DNA: TGCAGTGCAGCTTCTAGCGGGGGCACAGATACGCAGTATTTT

J gene: TRBJ2-7
V gene: TRBV20-1
D gene: TRBD1
CDR3 length: 13
clone size: .
CDR3 protein: CSAWPWTGNEQYF
CDR3 DNA: TGCAGTGCTTGGCCATGGACAGGGAACGAGCAGTACTTC

J gene: TRBJ2-3
V gene: TRBV5-1
D gene: TRBD2
CDR3 length: 16
clone size: .
CDR3 protein: CASSFSSGRGTDTQYF
CDR3 DNA: TGCGCCAGCAGCTTCTCTAGCGGGAGGGGAACAGATACGCAGTATTTT

J gene: TRBJ1-1
V gene: TRBV12-3/TRBV12-4
D gene: .
CDR3 length: 14
clone size: .
CDR3 protein: CASIPSQMNTEAFF
CDR3 DNA: TGTGCCAGCATTCCCTCCCAGATGAACACTGAAGCTTTCTTT

J gene: TRBJ2-1
V gene: TRBV12-3/TRBV12-4
D gene: .
CDR3 length: 13
clone size: many
CDR3 protein: CASSFLGSDEQFF
CDR3 DNA: TGTGCCAGCAGTTTTTTGGGGTCCGATGAGCAGTTCTTC

J gene: TRBJ1-5
V gene: TRBV19
D gene: .
CDR3 length: 14
clone size: .
CDR3 protein: CASRKSEWNQPQHF
CDR3 DNA: TGTGCCAGTAGGAAGAGCGAGTGGAATCAGCCCCAGCATTTT

J gene: TRBJ2-1
V gene: TRBV5-1
D gene: TRBD1
CDR3 length: 16
clone size: .
CDR3 protein: CASSLGGTAIQETQFF
CDR3 DNA: TGCGCCAGCAGCTTGGGTGGGACAGCGATCCAAGAGACCCAGTTCTTC

J gene: TRBJ2-1
V gene: TRBV5-4
D gene: .
CDR3 length: 12
clone size: .
CDR3 protein: CASSAQDSEQFF
CDR3 DNA: TGTGCCAGCAGCGCACAGGACAGTGAGCAGTTCTTC

J gene: TRBJ2-1
V gene: TRBV30
D gene: .
CDR3 length: 12
clone size: .
CDR3 protein: CAWQDKGNEQFF
CDR3 DNA: TGTGCCTGGCAAGACAAAGGCAATGAGCAGTTCTTC

J gene: TRBJ2-4
V gene: TRBV20-1
D gene: .
CDR3 length: 16
clone size: .
CDR3 protein: CSAPTKGTIAKNIQYF
CDR3 DNA: TGCAGTGCTCCGACCAAAGGGACCATAGCCAAAAACATTCAGTACTTC

J gene: TRBJ1-2
V gene: TRBV12-3/TRBV12-4
D gene: .
CDR3 length: 12
clone size: many
CDR3 protein: CASSPENYGYTF
CDR3 DNA: TGTGCCAGCAGTCCTGAGAACTATGGCTACACCTTC

J gene: TRBJ1-1
V gene: TRBV24-1
D gene: .
CDR3 length: 13
clone size: .
CDR3 protein: CATSDLGYTEAFF
CDR3 DNA: TGTGCCACCAGTGATTTGGGGTATACTGAAGCTTTCTTT

J gene: TRBJ1-5
V gene: TRBV6-2/TRBV6-3
D gene: .
CDR3 length: 18
clone size: few
CDR3 protein: CASSYSFRQKYSNQPQHF
CDR3 DNA: TGTGCCAGCAGTTACTCATTTAGACAGAAATATAGCAATCAGCCCCAGCATTTT

J gene: TRBJ2-5
V gene: TRBV9
D gene: .
CDR3 length: 16
clone size: .
CDR3 protein: CASSVGPPPFTDTQYF
CDR3 DNA: TGTGCCAGCAGCGTAGGACCCCCCCCTTTCACAGATACGCAGTACTTC

J gene: TRBJ1-5
V gene: TRBV6-2/TRBV6-3
D gene: .
CDR3 length: 13
clone size: few
CDR3 protein: CATGDYSNQPQHF
CDR3 DNA: TGTGCCACCGGAGATTACAGCAATCAGCCCCAGCATTTT

J gene: TRBJ1-1
V gene: TRBV7-6
D gene: .
CDR3 length: 13
clone size: .
CDR3 protein: CASSLALRREAFF
CDR3 DNA: TGTGCCAGCAGCTTAGCGCTCCGCCGTGAAGCTTTCTTT

J gene: TRBJ1-1
V gene: TRBV12-3/TRBV12-4
D gene: .
CDR3 length: 15
clone size: .
CDR3 protein: CAGSLDQGRDTEAFF
CDR3 DNA: TGTGCCGGCAGTTTAGATCAGGGGCGGGACACTGAAGCTTTCTTT

J gene: TRBJ2-4
V gene: TRBV11-1
D gene: .
CDR3 length: 20
clone size: .
CDR3 protein: CASSSAVGAGEMLAKNIQYF
CDR3 DNA: TGTGCCAGCAGCTCCGCGGTGGGGGCTGGAGAAATGCTAGCCAAAAACATTCAGTACTTC

J gene: TRBJ2-1
V gene: TRBV27
D gene: TRBD2
CDR3 length: 20
clone size: few
CDR3 protein: CASSLRAPGSGRAGSNEQFF
CDR3 DNA: TGTGCCAGCAGTTTAAGGGCCCCCGGGAGCGGGAGGGCCGGGTCCAATGAGCAGTTCTTC

J gene: TRBJ2-3
V gene: TRBV20-1
D gene: TRBD1
CDR3 length: 14
clone size: few
CDR3 protein: CSAKDRIFGDTQYF
CDR3 DNA: TGCAGTGCAAAGGACAGGATCTTCGGGGATACGCAGTATTTT

J gene: TRBJ2-7
V gene: TRBV6-2/TRBV6-3
D gene: TRBD2
CDR3 length: 15
clone size: many
CDR3 protein: CASSYPREGRGEQYF
CDR3 DNA: TGTGCCAGCAGTTACCCGCGGGAGGGCCGAGGGGAGCAGTACTTC

J gene: TRBJ2-1
V gene: TRBV18
D gene: TRBD1
CDR3 length: 12
clone size: few
CDR3 protein: CASPRQGNEQFF
CDR3 DNA: TGTGCCAGCCCACGACAGGGAAATGAGCAGTTCTTC

J gene: TRBJ2-7
V gene: TRBV9
D gene: .
CDR3 length: 15
clone size: many
CDR3 protein: CASRPPRDASYEQYF
CDR3 DNA: TGTGCCAGCAGACCCCCTAGGGACGCCTCCTACGAGCAGTACTTC

J gene: TRBJ1-1
V gene: TRBV10-3
D gene: .
CDR3 length: 13
clone size: .
CDR3 protein: CAISGGTHTEAFF
CDR3 DNA: TGTGCCATCTCAGGCGGGACTCACACTGAAGCTTTCTTT

J gene: TRBJ2-5
V gene: TRBV5-1
D gene: .
CDR3 length: 13
clone size: .
CDR3 protein: CASRLEGQETQYF
CDR3 DNA: TGCGCCAGTCGGCTGGAGGGGCAAGAGACCCAGTACTTC

J gene: TRBJ2-1
V gene: TRBV28
D gene: TRBD2
CDR3 length: 13
clone size: few
CDR3 protein: CASSLAGEPKQFF
CDR3 DNA: TGTGCCAGCAGTTTAGCGGGGGAGCCTAAGCAGTTCTTC

J gene: TRBJ2-7
V gene: TRBV7-2
D gene: .
CDR3 length: 15
clone size: .
CDR3 protein: CASSLPGRSGYEQYF
CDR3 DNA: TGTGCCAGCAGCTTGCCGGGTCGGTCGGGCTACGAGCAGTACTTC

J gene: TRBJ2-7
V gene: TRBV20-1
D gene: .
CDR3 length: 12
clone size: .
CDR3 protein: CSARPDRHEQYF
CDR3 DNA: TGCAGTGCTAGACCAGATCGCCACGAGCAGTACTTC

J gene: TRBJ2-5
V gene: TRBV5-6
D gene: .
CDR3 length: 17
clone size: .
CDR3 protein: CASSFRANPTTGETQYF
CDR3 DNA: TGTGCCAGCAGCTTTAGGGCGAATCCGACGACCGGGGAGACCCAGTACTTC

J gene: TRBJ2-2
V gene: TRBV5-1
D gene: .
CDR3 length: 13
clone size: .
CDR3 protein: CASSSMNTGERFF
CDR3 DNA: TGCGCCAGCAGCTCGATGAACACCGGGGAGCGGTTTTTT

J gene: TRBJ2-5
V gene: TRBV6-6
D gene: .
CDR3 length: 12
clone size: many
CDR3 protein: CASGLAQETQYF
CDR3 DNA: TGTGCCAGCGGACTGGCTCAAGAGACCCAGTACTTC